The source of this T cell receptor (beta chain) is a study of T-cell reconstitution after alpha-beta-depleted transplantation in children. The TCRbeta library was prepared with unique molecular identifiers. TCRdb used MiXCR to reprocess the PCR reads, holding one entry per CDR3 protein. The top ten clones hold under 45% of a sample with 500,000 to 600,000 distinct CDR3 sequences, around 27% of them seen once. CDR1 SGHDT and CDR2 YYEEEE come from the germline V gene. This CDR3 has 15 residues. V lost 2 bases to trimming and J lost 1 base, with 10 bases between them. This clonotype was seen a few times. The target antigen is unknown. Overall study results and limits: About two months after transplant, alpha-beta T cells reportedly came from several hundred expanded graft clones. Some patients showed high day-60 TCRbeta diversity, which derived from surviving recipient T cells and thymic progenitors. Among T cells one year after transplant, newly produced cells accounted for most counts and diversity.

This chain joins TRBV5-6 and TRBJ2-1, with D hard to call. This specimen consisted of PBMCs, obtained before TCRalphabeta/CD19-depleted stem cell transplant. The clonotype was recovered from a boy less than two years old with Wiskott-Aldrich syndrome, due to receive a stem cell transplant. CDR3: CASSFATLSYNEQFF. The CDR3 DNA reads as TGTGCCAGCAGCTTTGCGACTCTTTCCTACAATGAGCAGTTCTTC.